The sequence of this T cell receptor beta chain was determined in a study of shared clonotypes between healthy human individuals. Across the whole study: Used for every donor were three CD4 naive, three CD4 memory, two CD8 naive and one CD8 memory plate.

About this clone itself: Its antigen is unknown.

Clones were sequenced by immunoSEQ multiplex PCR, and TCRdb holds only the in-frame ones, with some missing. The profile covers roughly 650,000 clones, with approximately 96% appearing a single time and around 0.1% taken by the ten largest. The study, taken as a whole, reports: Across four donors, naive CD4 shared 5% to 6%, naive CD8 under 4%, memory CD4 roughly 2.4%, memory CD8 about 0.4%. Generation probability values for non-shared clonotypes were lower than those for clonotypes shared by all four donors.

Positive CCR7 selection of CD45RO-negative cells yielded the naive CD8 cells, and terminally differentiated effector memory CD45RA+ cells were excluded. V was clipped by 11 bases and J by 5 bases, with 9 bases between them. In germline, CDR1 is MGHDK, CDR2 SYGVNS. The length of the CDR3 is 11 residues. This chain links TRBV25-1 with TRBJ2-2; D gene uncertain. The sample was naive CD8+ T cells sorted from blood. The sequence derives from a woman in her twenties or thirties in good health. The CDR3 DNA sequence: TGTGCCTACGAGAGGACCGGGGAGCTGTTTTTT. Translating it yields CAYERTGELFF.